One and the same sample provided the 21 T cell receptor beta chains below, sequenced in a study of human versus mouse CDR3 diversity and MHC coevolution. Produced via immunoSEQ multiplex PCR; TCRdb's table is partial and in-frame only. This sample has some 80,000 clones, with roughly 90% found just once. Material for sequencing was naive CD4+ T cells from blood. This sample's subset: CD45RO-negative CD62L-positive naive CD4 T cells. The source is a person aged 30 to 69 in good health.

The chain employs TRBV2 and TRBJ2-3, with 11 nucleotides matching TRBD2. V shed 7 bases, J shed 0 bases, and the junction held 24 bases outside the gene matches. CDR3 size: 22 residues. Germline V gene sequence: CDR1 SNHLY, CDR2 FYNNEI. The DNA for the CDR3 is TGTGCCAGCAAGGGCAGGGGCATCTTCGGGACTAGCGGAATAAGTAGCACAGATACGCAGTATTTT. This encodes CASKGRGIFGTSGISSTDTQYF.

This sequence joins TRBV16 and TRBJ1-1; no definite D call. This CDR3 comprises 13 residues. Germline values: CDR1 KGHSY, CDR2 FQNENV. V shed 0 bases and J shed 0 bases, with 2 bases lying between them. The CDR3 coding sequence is TGTGCCAGCAGCCAATCCGTGAACACTGAAGCTTTCTTT. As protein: CASSQSVNTEAFF.

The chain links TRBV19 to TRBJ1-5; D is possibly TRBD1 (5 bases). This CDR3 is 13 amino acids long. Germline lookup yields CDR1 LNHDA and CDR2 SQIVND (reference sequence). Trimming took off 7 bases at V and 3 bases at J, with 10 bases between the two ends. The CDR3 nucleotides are TGTGCCAGTAATCCGACAGTCAATCAGCCCCAGCATTTT. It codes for CASNPTVNQPQHF.

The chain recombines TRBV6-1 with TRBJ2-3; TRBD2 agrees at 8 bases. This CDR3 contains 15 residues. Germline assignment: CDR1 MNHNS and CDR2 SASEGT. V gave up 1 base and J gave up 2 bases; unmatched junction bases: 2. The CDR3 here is CASSEERGTTDTQYF. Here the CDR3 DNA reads TGTGCCAGCAGTGAAGAGCGGGGGACCACAGATACGCAGTATTTT.

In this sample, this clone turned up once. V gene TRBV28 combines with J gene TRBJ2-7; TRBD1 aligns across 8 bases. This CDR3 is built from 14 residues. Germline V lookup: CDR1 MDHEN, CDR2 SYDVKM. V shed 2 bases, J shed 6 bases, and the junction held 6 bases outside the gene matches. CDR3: CASSLGQGAFEQYF. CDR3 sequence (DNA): TGTGCCAGCAGTTTAGGCCAGGGGGCATTCGAGCAGTACTTC.

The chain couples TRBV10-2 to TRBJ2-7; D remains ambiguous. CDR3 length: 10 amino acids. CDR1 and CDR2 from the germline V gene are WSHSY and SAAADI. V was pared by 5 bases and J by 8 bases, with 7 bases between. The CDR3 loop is CASSSGQQYF. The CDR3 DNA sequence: TGCGCCAGCAGTTCTGGGCAGCAGTACTTC.

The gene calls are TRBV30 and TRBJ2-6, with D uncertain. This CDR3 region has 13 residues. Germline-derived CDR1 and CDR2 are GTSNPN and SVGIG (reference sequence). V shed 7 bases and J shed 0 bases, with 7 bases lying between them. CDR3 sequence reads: CASSNSGANVLTF. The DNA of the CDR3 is TGTGCCTCGTCTAACTCTGGGGCCAACGTCCTGACTTTC.

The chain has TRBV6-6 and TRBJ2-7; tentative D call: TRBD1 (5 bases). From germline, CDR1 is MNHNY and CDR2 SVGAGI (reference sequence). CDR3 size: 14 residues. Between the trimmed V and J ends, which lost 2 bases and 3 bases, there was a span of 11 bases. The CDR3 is CASSYEQDNYEQYF. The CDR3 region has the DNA TGTGCCAGCAGTTACGAACAGGACAACTACGAGCAGTACTTC.

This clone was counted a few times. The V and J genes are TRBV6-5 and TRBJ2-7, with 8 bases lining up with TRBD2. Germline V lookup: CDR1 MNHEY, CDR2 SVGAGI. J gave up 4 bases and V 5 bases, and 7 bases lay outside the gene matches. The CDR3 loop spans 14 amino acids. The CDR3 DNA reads TGTGCCAGCAGTCACGGGGGGGGCGGGTACGAGCAGTACTTC. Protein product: CASSHGGGGYEQYF.

In DNA, the CDR3 is TGTGCCAGCTCACCAGACAGAGAAAACATTCAGTACTTC. Translated, it gives CASSPDRENIQYF. The J gene is TRBJ2-4, the V gene TRBV18; D is possibly TRBD1 (5 bases). The V gene's germline CDR1 is KGHSH and CDR2 LQKENI. V lost 2 bases and J 5 bases, leaving 7 bases between the germline ends. The CDR3 extends over 13 amino acids.

The chain's CDR3 is CASGRGSSYEQYF. CDR3 nucleotides: TGTGCTAGTGGCAGGGGCAGCTCCTACGAGCAGTACTTC. The rearrangement uses TRBV12-5 and TRBJ2-7; a weak D match, TRBD1 (6 bases). Germline lookup yields CDR1 LGHNT and CDR2 FRNRAP. V lost 6 bases and J 0 bases, leaving 9 bases between the germline ends. CDR3 size: 13 residues.

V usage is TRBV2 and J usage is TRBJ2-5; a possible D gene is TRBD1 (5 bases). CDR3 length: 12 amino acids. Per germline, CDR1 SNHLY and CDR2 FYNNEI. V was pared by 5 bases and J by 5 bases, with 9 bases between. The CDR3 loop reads CASSQGSETQYF. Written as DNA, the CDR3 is TGTGCCAGCAGTCAGGGATCGGAGACCCAGTACTTC.

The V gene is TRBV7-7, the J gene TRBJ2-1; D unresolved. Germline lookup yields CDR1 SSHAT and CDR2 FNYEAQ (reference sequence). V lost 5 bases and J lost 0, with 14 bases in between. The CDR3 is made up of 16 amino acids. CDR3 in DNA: TGTGCCAGCAGCAAAAATGCACCGAGCTCCTACAATGAGCAGTTCTTC. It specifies CASSKNAPSSYNEQFF.

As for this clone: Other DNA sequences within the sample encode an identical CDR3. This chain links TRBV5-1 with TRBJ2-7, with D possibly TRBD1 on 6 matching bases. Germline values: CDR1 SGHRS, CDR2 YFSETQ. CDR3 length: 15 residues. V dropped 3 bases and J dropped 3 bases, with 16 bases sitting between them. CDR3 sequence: CASSSTRTDGYEQYF. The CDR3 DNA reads TGCGCCAGCAGCTCTACGCGGACAGATGGCTACGAGCAGTACTTC.

In DNA form, the CDR3 reads TGTGCCAGCTCACCACTGGACAGGGGGACCTACGAGCAGTACTTC. It yields the protein CASSPLDRGTYEQYF. The chain uses TRBV18 and TRBJ2-7; 10 nucleotides match TRBD1. The CDR3 has 15 amino acids. The germline CDR1 and CDR2 sequences are KGHSH and LQKENI. Losses at the gene ends were 1 base for V and 2 bases for J; bases not matched to a gene: 2.

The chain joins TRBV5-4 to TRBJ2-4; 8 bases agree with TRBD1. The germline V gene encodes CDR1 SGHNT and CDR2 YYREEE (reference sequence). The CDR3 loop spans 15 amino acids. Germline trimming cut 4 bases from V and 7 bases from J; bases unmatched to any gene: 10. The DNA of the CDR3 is TGTGCCAGCAGCACCCGGACAGGGATTTTGAACATTCAGTACTTC. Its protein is CASSTRTGILNIQYF. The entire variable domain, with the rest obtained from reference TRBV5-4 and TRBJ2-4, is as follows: ETGVTQSPTHLIKTRGQQVTLRCSSQSGHNTVSWYQQALGQGPQFIFQYYREEENGRGNFPPRFSGLQFPNYSSELNVNALELDDSALYLCASSTRTGILNIQYFGAGTRLSVL.

The CDR3 DNA reads TGTGCCAGCAGCTTGGGTGGGGGGGCTTATCAAGTTACTGAAGCTTTCTTT. Protein: CASSLGGGAYQVTEAFF. The rearrangement links TRBV5-4 to TRBJ1-1; a weak D match, TRBD1 (6 bases). CDR1 and CDR2 from the germline V gene are SGHNT and YYREEE (reference sequence). The CDR3 is 17 residues long. The ends were cut back, 0 bases at V and 5 bases at J, with 20 bases in the middle.

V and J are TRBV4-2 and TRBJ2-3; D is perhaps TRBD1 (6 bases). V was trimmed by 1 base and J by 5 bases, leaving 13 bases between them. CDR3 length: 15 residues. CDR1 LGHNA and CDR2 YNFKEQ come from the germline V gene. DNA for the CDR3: TGTGCCAGCAGCCAAGGCAGGGCAGGGGAAGATACGCAGTATTTT. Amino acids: CASSQGRAGEDTQYF.

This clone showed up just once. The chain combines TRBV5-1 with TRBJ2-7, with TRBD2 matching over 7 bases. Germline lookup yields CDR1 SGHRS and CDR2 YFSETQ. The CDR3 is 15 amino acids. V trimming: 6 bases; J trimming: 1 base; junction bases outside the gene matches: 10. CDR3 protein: CASTMGGSPSYEQYF. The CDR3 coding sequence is TGCGCCAGCACAATGGGGGGGTCCCCTTCCTACGAGCAGTACTTC.

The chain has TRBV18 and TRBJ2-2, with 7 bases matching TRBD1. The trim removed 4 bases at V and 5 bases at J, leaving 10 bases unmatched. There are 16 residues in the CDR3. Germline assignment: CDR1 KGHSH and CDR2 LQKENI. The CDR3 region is CASSLPTGKGTGELFF. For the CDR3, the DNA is TGTGCCAGCTCACTTCCGACAGGGAAAGGTACCGGGGAGCTGTTTTTT.

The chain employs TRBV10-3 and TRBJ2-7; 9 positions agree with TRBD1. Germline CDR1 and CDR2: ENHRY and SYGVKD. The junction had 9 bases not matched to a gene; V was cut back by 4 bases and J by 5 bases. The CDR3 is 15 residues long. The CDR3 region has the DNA TGTGCCATCAGTGTCTATGGACAGGGGTCCGACGAGCAGTACTTC. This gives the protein CAISVYGQGSDEQYF.